The 26 T cell receptor beta chains reported below all come from one sample, sequenced in a study of T cell responses to AZD1222 COVID-19 vaccine. TCRdb keeps only in-frame clones here, not all; method: immunoSEQ multiplex PCR. The table includes about 78,000 clones, 87% detected once. The sample consisted of peripheral blood, taken on day 0 of AZD1222 vaccination. The receptors shown here come from an adult in good health.

In this sample, this clone turned up a few times. The genes are TRBV7-2 and TRBJ1-4; D gene uncertain. The CDR3 runs 14 residues. V lost 5 bases and J 3 bases, leaving 10 bases between the germline ends. CDR1 is SGHTA, CDR2 FQGNSA, per germline. CDR3 amino acids: CASSPGGSNEKLFF. Here the CDR3 DNA reads TGTGCCAGCAGCCCGGGCGGGTCTAATGAAAAACTGTTTTTT. The full variable domain, in which reference TRBV7-2 and TRBJ1-4 provide the parts outside the CDR3, is GAGVSQSPSNKVTEKGKDVELRCDPISGHTALYWYRQSLGQGLEFLIYFQGNSAPDKSGLPSDRFSAERTGGSVSTLTIQRTQQEDSAVYLCASSPGGSNEKLFFGSGTQLSVL.

This clone was seen a handful of times. The V gene is TRBV10-1, the J gene TRBJ2-2, with 7 bases aligning to TRBD2. V gave up 5 bases and J gave up 2 bases; unmatched junction bases: 2. CDR3 length: 14 residues. Germline V lookup: CDR1 WNHNN, CDR2 SYGVQD (reference sequence). This chain's CDR3 is CASSSGANTGELFF. CDR3 nucleotide sequence: TGCGCCAGCAGTAGCGGGGCCAACACCGGGGAGCTGTTTTTT.

The chain has TRBV11-3 and TRBJ1-1, with 10 nucleotides matching TRBD1. Germline lookup yields CDR1 SGHNT and CDR2 YENEEA. CDR3 length: 15 residues. The junction had 5 bases not matched to a gene; V was cut back by 5 bases and J by 2 bases. The CDR3 sequence: CASSIRDRGNTEAFF. The CDR3 coding sequence is TGTGCCAGCAGCATCCGGGACAGGGGTAACACTGAAGCTTTCTTT.

This clone was picked up a small number of times. This chain uses TRBV6-5 with TRBJ1-5; 7 nucleotides agree with TRBD1. CDR3 length: 15 residues. The trim removed 0 bases at V and 7 bases at J, leaving 6 bases unmatched. Germline CDR1 and CDR2: MNHEY and SVGAGI. DNA for the CDR3: TGTGCCAGCAGTTACTCGACAGGGAGCGGGCAGCCCCAGCATTTT. Translated: CASSYSTGSGQPQHF.

This clone was counted a single time. This chain's CDR3 is CASRRQGPLYNEQFF. DNA of the CDR3: TGTGCCAGCAGACGACAGGGCCCACTATACAATGAGCAGTTCTTC. The chain combines TRBV6-5 with TRBJ2-1, with 7 nucleotides matching TRBD1. The V gene's germline CDR1 is MNHEY and CDR2 SVGAGI. The CDR3 has 15 residues. V was pared by 6 bases and J by 4 bases, with 9 bases of the junction left unmatched.

V is TRBV19 and J is TRBJ1-2; 7 bases line up with TRBD1. The CDR3 is 14 residues long. Losses at the gene ends were 6 bases for V and 1 base for J; bases not matched to a gene: 5. Germline-derived CDR1 and CDR2 are LNHDA and SQIVND (reference sequence). CDR3 protein: CASSEGADNYGYTF. The CDR3 DNA reads TGTGCCAGTAGCGAGGGGGCCGATAACTATGGCTACACCTTC.

The CDR3 DNA reads as TGTGCCGCCCGACAGGGGCGGGATGAAAAACTGTTTTTT. Encoded protein: CAARQGRDEKLFF. The genes are TRBV6-5 and TRBJ1-4; 8 nucleotides line up with TRBD1. J was trimmed by 6 bases and V by 11 bases; bases with no gene match: 8. CDR3 length: 13 amino acids. The germline V gene encodes CDR1 MNHEY and CDR2 SVGAGI.

The J gene is TRBJ1-2, the V gene TRBV28; the D gene is possibly TRBD1 (5 bases). The CDR3 is made up of 13 amino acids. The germline gives CDR1 MDHEN, CDR2 SYDVKM. Trimming pared 6 bases from V and 8 bases from J, leaving 16 bases between. For the CDR3, the DNA is TGTGCCAGCAGAGACCCCAGGGAAGGCGGCTACACCTTC. Translating gives CASRDPREGGYTF.

The chain uses TRBV7-2 and TRBJ2-2; D tentatively reads TRBD1 or TRBD2 (5 bases each). The CDR3 is 16 amino acids. V lost 4 bases and J 0 bases, leaving 12 bases between the germline ends. The V gene's germline CDR1 is SGHTA and CDR2 FQGNSA. CDR3 nucleotides: TGTGCCAGCAGCTGGGACGGAGGATCGAACACCGGGGAGCTGTTTTTT. Translated, it gives CASSWDGGSNTGELFF. Together with reference TRBV7-2 and TRBJ2-2, the CDR3 gives the full variable domain: GAGVSQSPSNKVTEKGKDVELRCDPISGHTALYWYRQSLGQGLEFLIYFQGNSAPDKSGLPSDRFSAERTGGSVSTLTIQRTQQEDSAVYLCASSWDGGSNTGELFFGEGSRLTVL.

The rearrangement joins TRBV6-5 to TRBJ1-5, with D unresolved. The V end lost 6 bases, the J end lost 0 bases, and 3 bases lay between the germline ends. The germline gives CDR1 MNHEY, CDR2 SVGAGI. This CDR3 spans 12 amino acids. CDR3 residues: CASRVSNQPQHF. As DNA, the CDR3 is TGTGCCAGCAGGGTTAGCAATCAGCCCCAGCATTTT.

The chain joins TRBV3-1 (or the pseudogene TRBV3-2) to TRBJ1-1, with D maybe TRBD1 (5 bases). Per germline, CDR1 LGHDT and CDR2 YNNKEL (reference sequence). The CDR3 totals 11 residues. Trimming left V 3 bases short and J 7 bases short, with 6 bases between. The CDR3 DNA sequence: TGTGCCAGCAGCCAGGGGCTTGAAGCTTTCTTT. Translating it yields CASSQGLEAFF.

V is TRBV29-1 and J is TRBJ1-6; D may be TRBD1 (5 bases). The V gene's germline CDR1 is SQVTM and CDR2 ANQGSEA. V was trimmed by 7 bases and J by 9 bases, leaving 19 bases between them. This CDR3 is built from 14 residues. In nucleotides, the CDR3 is TGCAGCGCCAGAACTGGGGGAGAAGTTTCACCCCTCCACTTT. Translating gives CSARTGGEVSPLHF.

This sequence joins TRBV4-2 and TRBJ2-7, with 7 bases lining up with TRBD2. The length of the CDR3 is 15 residues. Germline CDR1 reads LGHNA; CDR2 reads YNFKEQ. CDR3 coding DNA: TGTGTCCAGGGAGGGGCCCCGCGCGCGCTTTACGAGCAGTACTTC. It encodes CVQGGAPRALYEQYF.

The V gene is TRBV6-4, the J gene TRBJ1-4, with D tentatively TRBD1 (5 bases). The CDR3 has 14 amino acids. In germline, CDR1 is MRHNA, CDR2 SNTAGT. Trimming removed 4 bases at V and 8 bases at J, with 14 bases between. CDR3 sequence (DNA): TGTGCCAGCAGTGGGGGCTGGCTAAGGGAAAAACTGTTTTTT. Translated, it gives CASSGGWLREKLFF.

V gene TRBV5-8 combines with J gene TRBJ2-3; 12 nucleotides agree with TRBD2. The junction had 8 bases not matched to a gene; V was cut back by 3 bases and J by 6 bases. Germline CDR1 reads SGHTS; CDR2 reads YDEGEE. The CDR3 contains 16 residues. Written as DNA, the CDR3 is TGTGCCAGCAGCTCGGCCCGACTAGCGGGAGTGGATACGCAGTATTTT. It is translated as CASSSARLAGVDTQYF.

J is TRBJ2-3 and V is TRBV11-2, with D uncertain. Germline V gene lookup returns CDR1 SGHAT and CDR2 FQNNGV. CDR3 size: 15 residues. The ends were cut back, 3 bases at V and 4 bases at J, with 14 bases in the middle. CDR3 in amino acids: CASSFGGRPPDTQYF. The CDR3 DNA reads as TGTGCCAGCAGCTTCGGCGGCCGGCCCCCAGATACGCAGTATTTT.

J is TRBJ1-2 and V is TRBV7-9, with D tentatively TRBD1 (5 bases). In germline, CDR1 is SEHNR, CDR2 FQNEAQ (reference sequence). CDR3 length: 14 amino acids. V was shortened by 7 bases and J by 4 bases, with 16 bases between the two germline ends. CDR3 sequence reads: CASTVGVGTYGYTF. The CDR3 DNA follows: TGTGCCAGCACCGTGGGGGTGGGGACCTATGGCTACACCTTC.

The rearrangement uses TRBV2 and TRBJ2-1; D is uncertain. This CDR3 is built from 14 residues. Trimming left V 2 bases short and J 7 bases short, with 12 bases between. Germline V gene lookup returns CDR1 SNHLY and CDR2 FYNNEI. The CDR3, as DNA: TGTGCCAGCAGTGAATCGCGGCAAGGGAATGAGCAGTTCTTC. It codes for CASSESRQGNEQFF.

The gene calls are TRBV29-1 and TRBJ2-3; TRBD2 matches 7 bases. With V trimmed by 3 bases and J by 3 bases, 9 bases remained unmatched. Germline V lookup: CDR1 SQVTM, CDR2 ANQGSEA. This CDR3 is built from 15 residues. CDR3 sequence reads: CSVDSGPPPTDTQYF. DNA for the CDR3: TGCAGCGTTGATAGCGGGCCCCCTCCGACAGATACGCAGTATTTT.

The chain recombines TRBV29-1 with TRBJ2-7, with 10 bases lining up with TRBD2. Germline CDR1 and CDR2: SQVTM and ANQGSEA. Trimming at V came to 3 bases and at J to 3 bases, leaving 11 bases not matched to a gene. There are 16 residues in the CDR3. CDR3 region: CSVEGVGTSADYEQYF. In DNA, the CDR3 is TGCAGCGTTGAGGGGGTTGGGACTAGCGCAGACTACGAGCAGTACTTC.

This chain uses TRBV7-9 with TRBJ1-6; D not resolved. With 3 bases removed from V and 16 bases from J, the gap between germline ends came to 16 bases. The CDR3 has 13 residues. CDR1 and CDR2 from the germline V gene are SEHNR and FQNEAQ (reference sequence). CDR3 nucleotide sequence: TGTGCCAGCAGCTTCGAAGTAATGGGGAATCTCCACTTT. Amino acid sequence: CASSFEVMGNLHF.

V is TRBV18 and J is TRBJ2-3, with TRBD2 identical over 8 bases. The CDR3 contains 13 residues. V lost 7 bases to trimming and J lost 4 bases; unmatched junction nucleotides: 4. The germline gives CDR1 KGHSH, CDR2 LQKENI. The CDR3 nucleotides read TGTGCCAGCTTGGAGCGGGAGTCAGATACGCAGTATTTT. It is translated as CASLERESDTQYF.

The chain joins TRBV11-3 to TRBJ1-2; no definite D call. V was shortened by 1 base and J by 13 bases, with 13 bases between the two germline ends. This CDR3 has 12 amino acids. CDR1 SGHNT and CDR2 YENEEA come from the germline V gene. CDR3 sequence: CASSLATDGFTF. The CDR3 DNA follows: TGTGCCAGCAGCTTAGCTACCGACGGGTTCACCTTC.

The rearrangement links TRBV9 to TRBJ2-5; unclear D gene. V was clipped by 0 bases and J by 1 base, with 10 bases between them. CDR3 length equals 15 residues. CDR1 SGDLS and CDR2 YYNGEE come from the germline V gene. CDR3 in DNA: TGTGCCAGCAGCGTAGCAGGCAGATTCCAAGAGACCCAGTACTTC. Translation gives CASSVAGRFQETQYF.

The J gene is TRBJ2-1, the V gene TRBV10-1; either TRBD1 or TRBD2 may fit D (5 bases each). CDR1 WNHNN and CDR2 SYGVQD come from the germline V gene (reference sequence). The CDR3 is 15 residues long. V dropped 2 bases and J dropped 2 bases, with 10 bases sitting between them. This CDR3 is CASSETGTPYNEQFF. CDR3 coding DNA: TGCGCCAGCAGTGAGACGGGGACCCCCTACAATGAGCAGTTCTTC.

This chain connects TRBV19 to TRBJ2-3; possibly TRBD2 for D (5 bases). Germline CDR1 reads LNHDA; CDR2 reads SQIVND (reference sequence). This CDR3 has 14 amino acids. Trimming took off 7 bases at V and 2 bases at J, with 13 bases between the two ends. CDR3: CASTDSINTDTQYF. CDR3 DNA: TGTGCCAGTACGGACTCCATAAACACAGATACGCAGTATTTT.